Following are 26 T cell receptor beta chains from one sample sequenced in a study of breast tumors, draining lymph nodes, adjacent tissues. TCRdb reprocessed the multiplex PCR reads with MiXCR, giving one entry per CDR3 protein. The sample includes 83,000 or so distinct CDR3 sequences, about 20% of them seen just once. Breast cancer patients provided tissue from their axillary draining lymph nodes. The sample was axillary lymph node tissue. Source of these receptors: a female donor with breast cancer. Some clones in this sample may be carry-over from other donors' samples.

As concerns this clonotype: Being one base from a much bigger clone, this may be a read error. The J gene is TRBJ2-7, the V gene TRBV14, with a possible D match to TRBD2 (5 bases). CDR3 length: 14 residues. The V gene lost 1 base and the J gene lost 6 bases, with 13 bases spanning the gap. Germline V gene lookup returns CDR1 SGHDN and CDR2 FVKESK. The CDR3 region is CASSQVDSRVEQYF. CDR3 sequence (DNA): TGTGCCAGCAGCCAAGTGGATTCGCGGGTCGAGCAGTACTTC.

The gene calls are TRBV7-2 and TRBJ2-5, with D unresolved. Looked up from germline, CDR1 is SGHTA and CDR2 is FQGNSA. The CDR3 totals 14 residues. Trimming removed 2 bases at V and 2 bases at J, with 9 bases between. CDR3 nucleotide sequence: TGTGCCAGCAGCTTAAGTAGTTTTCAAGAGACCCAGTACTTC. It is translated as CASSLSSFQETQYF.

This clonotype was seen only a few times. CDR3 sequence reads: CASSDWSSGSVGETQYF. For the CDR3, the DNA is TGTGCCAGCAGCGATTGGTCTAGCGGGAGTGTGGGAGAGACCCAGTACTTC. The rearrangement uses TRBV5-4 and TRBJ2-5, with 10 bases aligning to TRBD2. J gave up 4 bases and V 4 bases, and 13 bases lay outside the gene matches. Germline CDR1 is SGHNT and CDR2 is YYREEE (reference sequence). This CDR3 is 17 amino acids long.

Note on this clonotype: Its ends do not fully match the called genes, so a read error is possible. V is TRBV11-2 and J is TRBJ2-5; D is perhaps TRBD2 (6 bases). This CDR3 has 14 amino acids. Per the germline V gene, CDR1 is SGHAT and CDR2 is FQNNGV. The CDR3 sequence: CASSSTGLRETQHF. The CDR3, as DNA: TGTGCCAGCAGCAGCACCGGTCTCCGGGAGACCCAGCACTTC.

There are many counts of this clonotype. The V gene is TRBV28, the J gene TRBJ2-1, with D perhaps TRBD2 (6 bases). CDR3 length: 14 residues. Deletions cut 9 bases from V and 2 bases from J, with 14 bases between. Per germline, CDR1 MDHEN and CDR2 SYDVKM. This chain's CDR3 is CASLEGLAYNEQFF. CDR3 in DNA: TGTGCCAGTCTGGAGGGGCTTGCCTACAATGAGCAGTTCTTC.

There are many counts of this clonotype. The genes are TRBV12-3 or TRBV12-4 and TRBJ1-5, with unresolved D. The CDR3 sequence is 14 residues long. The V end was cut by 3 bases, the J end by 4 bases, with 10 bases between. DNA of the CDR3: TGTGCCAGCAGTTTGTCCACGAGAAATCAGCCCCAGCATTTT. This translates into CASSLSTRNQPQHF.

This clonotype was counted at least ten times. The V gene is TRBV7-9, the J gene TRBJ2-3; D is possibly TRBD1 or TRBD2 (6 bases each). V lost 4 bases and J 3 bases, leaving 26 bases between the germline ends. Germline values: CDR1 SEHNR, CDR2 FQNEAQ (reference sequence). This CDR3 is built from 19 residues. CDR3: CASSSRPRGIEGRTDTQYF. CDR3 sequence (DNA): TGTGCCAGCAGCTCCCGGCCTAGGGGGATTGAGGGGAGGACAGATACGCAGTATTTT.

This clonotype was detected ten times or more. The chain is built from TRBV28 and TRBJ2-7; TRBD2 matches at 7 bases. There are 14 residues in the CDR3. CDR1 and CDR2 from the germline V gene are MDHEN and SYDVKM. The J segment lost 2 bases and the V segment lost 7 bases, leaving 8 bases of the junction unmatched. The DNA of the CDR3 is TGTGCCAGCACCAATCCCCGGGGGGCCTACGAGCAGTACTTC. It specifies CASTNPRGAYEQYF.

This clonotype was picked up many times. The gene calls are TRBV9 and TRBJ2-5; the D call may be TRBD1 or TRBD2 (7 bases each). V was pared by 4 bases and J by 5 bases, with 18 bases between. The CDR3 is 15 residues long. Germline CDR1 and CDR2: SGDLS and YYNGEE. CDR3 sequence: CASSRPGGGYETQYF. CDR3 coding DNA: TGTGCCAGCAGCCGACCAGGGGGGGGTTACGAGACCCAGTACTTC.

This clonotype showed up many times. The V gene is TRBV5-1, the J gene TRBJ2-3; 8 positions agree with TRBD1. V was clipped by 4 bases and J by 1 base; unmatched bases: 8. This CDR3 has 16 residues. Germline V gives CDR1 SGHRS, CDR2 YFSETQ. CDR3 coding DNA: TGCGCCAGCAGCCGCGGACAGGGTGCGGGCACAGATACGCAGTATTTT. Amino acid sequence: CASSRGQGAGTDTQYF.

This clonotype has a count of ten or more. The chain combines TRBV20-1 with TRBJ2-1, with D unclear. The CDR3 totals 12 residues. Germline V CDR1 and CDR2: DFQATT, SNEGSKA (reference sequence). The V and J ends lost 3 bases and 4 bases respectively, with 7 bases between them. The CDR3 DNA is TGCAGTGCTAGGCCAGAATACAATGAGCAGTTCTTC. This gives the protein CSARPEYNEQFF.

Here the CDR3 reads CASSLGDRSNQPQHF. DNA of the CDR3: TGTGCCAGCAGTTTAGGGGACAGGTCCAATCAGCCCCAGCATTTT. This rearrangement joins TRBV28 to TRBJ1-5, with TRBD1 identical over 8 bases. The CDR3 consists of 15 residues. The V gene's germline CDR1 is MDHEN and CDR2 SYDVKM. Germline trimming cut 2 bases from V and 3 bases from J; bases unmatched to any gene: 3.

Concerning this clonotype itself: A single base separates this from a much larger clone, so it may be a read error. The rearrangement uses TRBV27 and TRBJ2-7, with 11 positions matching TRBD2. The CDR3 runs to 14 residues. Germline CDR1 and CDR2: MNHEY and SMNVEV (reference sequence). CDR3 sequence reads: CASASGTSGYERYF. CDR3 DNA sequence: TGTGCCAGCGCTTCCGGGACTAGCGGATACGAGCGGTACTTC.

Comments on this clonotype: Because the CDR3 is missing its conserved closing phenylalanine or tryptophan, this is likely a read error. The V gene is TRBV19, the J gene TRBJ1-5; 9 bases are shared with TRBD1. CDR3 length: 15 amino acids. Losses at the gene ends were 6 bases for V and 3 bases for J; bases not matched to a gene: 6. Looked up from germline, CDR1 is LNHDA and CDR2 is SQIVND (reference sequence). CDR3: CASRPTGGPNQPQHS. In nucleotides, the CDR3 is TGTGCCAGTAGGCCCACAGGGGGCCCCAATCAGCCCCAGCATTCT.

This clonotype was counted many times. Here the CDR3 reads CASSLRDGGVSGQYF. DNA of the CDR3: TGTGCCAGCAGCTTACGGGACGGGGGAGTTTCTGGGCAGTACTTC. J is TRBJ2-7 and V is TRBV3-1, with TRBD2 as a possible D gene (6 bases). The CDR3 is made up of 15 amino acids. Germline lookup yields CDR1 LGHDT and CDR2 YNNKEL (reference sequence). Trimming cost V 5 bases and J 9 bases, with 23 bases left between them.

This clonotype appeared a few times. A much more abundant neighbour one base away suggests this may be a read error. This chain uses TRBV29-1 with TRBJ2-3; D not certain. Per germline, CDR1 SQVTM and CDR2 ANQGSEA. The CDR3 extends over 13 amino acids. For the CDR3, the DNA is TGCGGCGTTGGTCCCGACAACACAGATACGCAGTATTTT. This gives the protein CGVGPDNTDTQYF.

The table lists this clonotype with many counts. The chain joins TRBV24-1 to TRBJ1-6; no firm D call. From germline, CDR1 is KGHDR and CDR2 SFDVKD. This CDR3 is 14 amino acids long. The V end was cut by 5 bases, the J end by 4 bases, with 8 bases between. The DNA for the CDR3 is TGTGCCACCAGTGCACCAGGATATAATTCACCCCTCCACTTT. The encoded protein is CATSAPGYNSPLHF.

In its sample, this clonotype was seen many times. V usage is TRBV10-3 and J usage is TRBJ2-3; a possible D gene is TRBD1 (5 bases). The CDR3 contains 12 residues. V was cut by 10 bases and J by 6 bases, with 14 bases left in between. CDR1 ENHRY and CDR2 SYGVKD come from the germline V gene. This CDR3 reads CATGQNGDTQYF. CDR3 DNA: TGTGCCACCGGACAAAATGGGGATACGCAGTATTTT.

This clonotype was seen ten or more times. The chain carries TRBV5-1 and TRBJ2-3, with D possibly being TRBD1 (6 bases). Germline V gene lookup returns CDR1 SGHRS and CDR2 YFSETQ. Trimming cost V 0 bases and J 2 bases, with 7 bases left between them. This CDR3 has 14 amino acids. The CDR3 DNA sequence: TGCGCCAGCAGCTTGGGACAGGACACAGATACGCAGTATTTT. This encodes CASSLGQDTDTQYF.

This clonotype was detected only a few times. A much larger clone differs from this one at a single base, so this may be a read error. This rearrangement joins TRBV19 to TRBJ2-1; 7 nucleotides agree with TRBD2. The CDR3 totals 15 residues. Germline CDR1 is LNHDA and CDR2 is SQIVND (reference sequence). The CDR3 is CASSIGAGLYNKQFF. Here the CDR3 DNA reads TGTGCCAGTAGTATAGGAGCGGGGTTATACAATAAGCAGTTCTTC.

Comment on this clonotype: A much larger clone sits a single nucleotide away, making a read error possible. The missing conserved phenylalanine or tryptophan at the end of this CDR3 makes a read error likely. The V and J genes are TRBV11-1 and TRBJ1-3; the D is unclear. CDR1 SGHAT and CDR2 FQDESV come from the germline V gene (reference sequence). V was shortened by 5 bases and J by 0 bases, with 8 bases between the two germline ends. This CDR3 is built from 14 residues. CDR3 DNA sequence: TGTGCCAGCAGCCAGGACCGCTCTGGAAACACCATATATTCT. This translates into CASSQDRSGNTIYS.

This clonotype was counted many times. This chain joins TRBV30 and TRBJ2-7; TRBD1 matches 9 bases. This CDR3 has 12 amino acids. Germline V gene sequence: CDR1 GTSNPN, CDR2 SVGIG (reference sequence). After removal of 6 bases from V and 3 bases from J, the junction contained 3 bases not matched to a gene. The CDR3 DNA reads TGTGCCTGCGGACAGGGGAACTACGAGCAGTACTTC. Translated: CACGQGNYEQYF.

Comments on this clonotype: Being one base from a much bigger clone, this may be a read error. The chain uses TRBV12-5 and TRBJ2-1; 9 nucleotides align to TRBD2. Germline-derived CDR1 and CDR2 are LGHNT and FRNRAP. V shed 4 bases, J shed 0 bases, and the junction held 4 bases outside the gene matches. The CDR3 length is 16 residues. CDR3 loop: CASGSGGRASYNEQFF. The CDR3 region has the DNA TGTGCTAGTGGTTCCGGCGGGAGGGCCTCCTACAATGAGCAGTTCTTC.

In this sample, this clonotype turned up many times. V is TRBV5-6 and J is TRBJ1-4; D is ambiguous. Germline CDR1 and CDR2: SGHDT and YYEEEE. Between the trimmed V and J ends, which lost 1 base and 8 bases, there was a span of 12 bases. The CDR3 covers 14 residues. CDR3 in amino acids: CASSLSPKTEKLFF. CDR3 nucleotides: TGTGCCAGCAGCTTGTCGCCTAAGACAGAAAAACTGTTTTTT.

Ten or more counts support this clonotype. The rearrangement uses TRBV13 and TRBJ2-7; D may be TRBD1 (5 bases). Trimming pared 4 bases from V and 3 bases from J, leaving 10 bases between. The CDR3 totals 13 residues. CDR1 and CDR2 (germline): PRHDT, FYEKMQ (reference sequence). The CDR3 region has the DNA TGTGCCAGCAGCTCATCACAGGTCTACGAGCAGTACTTC. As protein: CASSSSQVYEQYF.

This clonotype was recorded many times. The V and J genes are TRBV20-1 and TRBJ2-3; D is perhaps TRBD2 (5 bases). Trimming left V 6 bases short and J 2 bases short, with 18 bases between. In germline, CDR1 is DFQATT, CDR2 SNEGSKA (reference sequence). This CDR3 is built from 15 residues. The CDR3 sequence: CSAGVRLGFTDTQYF. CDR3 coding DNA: TGCAGTGCCGGGGTCCGGCTCGGTTTCACAGATACGCAGTATTTT.